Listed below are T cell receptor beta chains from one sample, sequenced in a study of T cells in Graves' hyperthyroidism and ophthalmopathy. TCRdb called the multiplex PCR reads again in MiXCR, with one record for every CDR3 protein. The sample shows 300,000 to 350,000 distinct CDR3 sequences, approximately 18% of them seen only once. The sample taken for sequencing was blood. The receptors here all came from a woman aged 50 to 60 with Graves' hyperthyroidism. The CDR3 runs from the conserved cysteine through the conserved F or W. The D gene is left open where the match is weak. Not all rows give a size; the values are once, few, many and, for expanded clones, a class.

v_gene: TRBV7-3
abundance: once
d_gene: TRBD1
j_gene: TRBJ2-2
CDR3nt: TGTGCCAGCAGCTTACATCCGGGACAGGGGGCGCGGACCGGGGAGCTGTTTTTT
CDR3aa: CASSLHPGQGARTGELFF

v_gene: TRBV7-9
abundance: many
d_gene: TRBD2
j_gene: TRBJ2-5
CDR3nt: TGTGCCAGCAGCTTAACTAGCGGGGTTCAAGAGACCCAGTACTTC
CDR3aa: CASSLTSGVQETQYF

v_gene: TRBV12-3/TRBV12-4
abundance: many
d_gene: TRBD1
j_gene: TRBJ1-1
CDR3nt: TGTGCCAGCACCATATCTTGGAACAGGGGGGTTACTGAAGCTTTCTTT
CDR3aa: CASTISWNRGVTEAFF

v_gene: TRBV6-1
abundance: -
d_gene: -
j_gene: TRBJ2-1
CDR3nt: TGTGCCAGCAGTGAATTCGGGTACAATGAGCAGTTCTTC
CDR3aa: CASSEFGYNEQFF

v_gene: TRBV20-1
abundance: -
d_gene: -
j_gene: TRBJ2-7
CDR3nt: TGCAGTGCCGCGGAAGCGGGCGACCTCTCCTACGAGCAGTACTTC
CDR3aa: CSAAEAGDLSYEQYF

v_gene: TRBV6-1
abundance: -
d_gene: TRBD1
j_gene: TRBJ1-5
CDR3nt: TGTGCCAGCAGCTCGGGGACAGGCGGCAATCAGCCCCAGCATTTT
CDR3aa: CASSSGTGGNQPQHF

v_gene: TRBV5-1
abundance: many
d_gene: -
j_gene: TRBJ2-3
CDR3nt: TGCGCCAGCAGCTTGGATATGGGGCGGACAGATACGCAGTATTTT
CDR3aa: CASSLDMGRTDTQYF

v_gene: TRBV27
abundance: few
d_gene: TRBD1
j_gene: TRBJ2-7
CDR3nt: TGTGCCAGCAGTTTCTCCGGGACAGACTCCTACGAGCAGTACTTC
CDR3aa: CASSFSGTDSYEQYF

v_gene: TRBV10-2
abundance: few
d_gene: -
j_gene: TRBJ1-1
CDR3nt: TGCGCCAGCAGCGGGAAGGGCAGGAACACTGAAGCTTTCTTT
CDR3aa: CASSGKGRNTEAFF

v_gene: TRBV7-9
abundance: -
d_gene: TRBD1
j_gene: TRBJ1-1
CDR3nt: TGTGCCAGCAGCTTAGCGCAGGGGGCGAAGGCTGAAGCTTTCTTT
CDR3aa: CASSLAQGAKAEAFF

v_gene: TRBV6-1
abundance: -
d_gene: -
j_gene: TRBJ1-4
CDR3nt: TGTGCCAGTAGGGAGCTTACTAATGAAAAACTGTTTTTT
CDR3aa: CASRELTNEKLFF

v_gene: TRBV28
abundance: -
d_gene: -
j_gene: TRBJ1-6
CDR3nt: TGTGCCACCCAGAGGGGGAATAATTCACCCCTCCACTTT
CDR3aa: CATQRGNNSPLHF

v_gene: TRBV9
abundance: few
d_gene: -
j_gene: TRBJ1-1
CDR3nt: TGTGCCAGCAGCGTTGGGGGGGGAGTCGCTGAAGCTTTCTTT
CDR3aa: CASSVGGGVAEAFF

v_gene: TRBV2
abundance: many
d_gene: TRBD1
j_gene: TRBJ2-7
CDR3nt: TGTGCCAGCAGTGAAGCGGGAGGACAGGGCACCTACGAGCAGTACTTC
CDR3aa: CASSEAGGQGTYEQYF

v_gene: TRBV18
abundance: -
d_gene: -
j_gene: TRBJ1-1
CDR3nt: TGTGCCAGCTCACCACCCGACAGCACTGAAGCTTTCTTT
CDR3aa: CASSPPDSTEAFF

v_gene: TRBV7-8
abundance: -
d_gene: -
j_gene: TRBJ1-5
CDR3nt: TGTGCCAGCAGCTTGGACGGGGAGGTCGGTCAGCCCCAGCATTTT
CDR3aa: CASSLDGEVGQPQHF

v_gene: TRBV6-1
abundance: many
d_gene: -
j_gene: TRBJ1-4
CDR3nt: TGTGCCAGCACCCCTCGGGGCCGAGAAAAACTGTTTTTT
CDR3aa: CASTPRGREKLFF

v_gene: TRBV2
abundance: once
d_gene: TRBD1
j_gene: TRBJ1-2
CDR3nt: TGTGCCAGCGGACAGGGGATTGACTATGGCTACACCTTC
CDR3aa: CASGQGIDYGYTF

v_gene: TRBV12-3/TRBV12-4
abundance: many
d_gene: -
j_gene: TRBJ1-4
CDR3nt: TGTGCCAGCAGCATTAGGGACGGAAATGAAAAACTGTTTTTT
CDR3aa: CASSIRDGNEKLFF

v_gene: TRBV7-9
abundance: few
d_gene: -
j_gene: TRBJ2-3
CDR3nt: TGTGCCAGCAGCCCACTGGCAGGGGTATCAACAGATACGCAGTATTTT
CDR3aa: CASSPLAGVSTDTQYF

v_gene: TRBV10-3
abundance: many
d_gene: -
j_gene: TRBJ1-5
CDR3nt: TGTGCCATCAGTGCCTCGGACTCCGGTGACCCAAGCAATCAGCCCCAGCATTTT
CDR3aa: CAISASDSGDPSNQPQHF

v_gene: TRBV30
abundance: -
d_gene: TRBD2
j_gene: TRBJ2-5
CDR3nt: TGTGCCTGGAGTGTACTAGCGGGGTTCATAGAGACCCAGTACTTC
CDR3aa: CAWSVLAGFIETQYF

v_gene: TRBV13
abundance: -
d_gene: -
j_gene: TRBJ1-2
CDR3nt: TGTGCCAGCAGCTTAGGGTCCCCAGACTCGTACTGGGGTGGCTACACCTTC
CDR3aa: CASSLGSPDSYWGGYTF

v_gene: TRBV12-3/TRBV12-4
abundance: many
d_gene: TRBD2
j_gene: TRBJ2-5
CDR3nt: TGTGCCAGCAGAATCCTGGCGGGGGGCTCAGAGACCCAGTACTTC
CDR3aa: CASRILAGGSETQYF

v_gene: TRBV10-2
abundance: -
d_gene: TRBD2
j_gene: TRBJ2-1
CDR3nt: TGCGCCAGCAGGATCCTAGCGGGAGTGGGGAATGAGCAGTTCTTC
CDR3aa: CASRILAGVGNEQFF

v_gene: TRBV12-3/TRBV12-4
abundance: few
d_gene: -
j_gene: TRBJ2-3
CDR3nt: TGTGCCAGCAGCCTCCACTTTACAGGCACAGATACGCAGTATTTT
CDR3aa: CASSLHFTGTDTQYF

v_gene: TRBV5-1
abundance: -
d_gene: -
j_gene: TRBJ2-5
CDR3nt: TGCGCCAGCAGCTTGGGCCTAGTTGCGGAGACCCAGTACTTC
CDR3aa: CASSLGLVAETQYF

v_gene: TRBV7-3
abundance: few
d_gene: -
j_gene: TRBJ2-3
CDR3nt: TGTGCCAGCAGCTCCCTAACAGGGAGGAATACAGATACGCAGTATTTT
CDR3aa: CASSSLTGRNTDTQYF

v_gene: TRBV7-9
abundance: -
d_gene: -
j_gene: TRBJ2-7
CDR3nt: TGTGCCATCAGCCCGGGGGAGGGGGTTACCTACGAGCAGTACTTC
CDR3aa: CAISPGEGVTYEQYF

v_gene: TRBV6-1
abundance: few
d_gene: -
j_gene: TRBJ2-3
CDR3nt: TGTGCCAGCCACCCACGCCGAGGGAGTTATAGCACAGATACGCAGTATTTT
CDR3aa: CASHPRRGSYSTDTQYF

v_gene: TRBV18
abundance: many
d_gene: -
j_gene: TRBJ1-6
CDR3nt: TGTGCCAGCTCAAGCTCCTATAATTCACCCCTCCACTTT
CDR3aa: CASSSSYNSPLHF

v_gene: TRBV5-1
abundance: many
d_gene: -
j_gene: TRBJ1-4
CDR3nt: TGCGCCAGCAGCTCCGACAGGCGGCCTGAAAAACTGTTTTTT
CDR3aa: CASSSDRRPEKLFF

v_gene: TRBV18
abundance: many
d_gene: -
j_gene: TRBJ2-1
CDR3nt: TGTGCCAGCTCACCACTCTCGGGACAAAGCAACAATGAGCAGTTCTTC
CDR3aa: CASSPLSGQSNNEQFF

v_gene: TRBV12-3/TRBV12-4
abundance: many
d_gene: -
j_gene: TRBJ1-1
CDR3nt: TGTGCCAGCAGTCTTACGGGCGCGGGTGAAGCTTTCTTT
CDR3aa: CASSLTGAGEAFF

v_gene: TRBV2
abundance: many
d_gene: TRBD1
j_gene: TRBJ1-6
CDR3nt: TGTGCCAGCAGTGACACCGGACAGGGTTTAAGATCACCCCTCCACTTT
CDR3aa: CASSDTGQGLRSPLHF

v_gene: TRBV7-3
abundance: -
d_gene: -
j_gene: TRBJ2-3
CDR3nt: TGTGCCAGCAGCCTCCGGGCAGGGGGGGGCACAGATACGCAGTATTTT
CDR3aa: CASSLRAGGGTDTQYF

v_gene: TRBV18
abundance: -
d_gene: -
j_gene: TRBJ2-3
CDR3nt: TGTGCCAGCTCACCCATGGCGGGCTCTGGTACAGATACGCAGTATTTT
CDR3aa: CASSPMAGSGTDTQYF

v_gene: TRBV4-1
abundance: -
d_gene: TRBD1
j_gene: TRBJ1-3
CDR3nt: TGCGCCAGCAGCCAAGACGAACAGGGGGCTGGAAACACCATATATTTT
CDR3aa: CASSQDEQGAGNTIYF

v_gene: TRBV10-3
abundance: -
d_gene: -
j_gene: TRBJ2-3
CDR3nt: TGTGCCATCAGTGCCGCCTGGACGGGGGGCACAGATACGCAGTATTTT
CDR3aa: CAISAAWTGGTDTQYF

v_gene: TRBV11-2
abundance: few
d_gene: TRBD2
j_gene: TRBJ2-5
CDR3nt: TGTGCCAGCAGCTTAGAGGGCACTAGCGGGGGGGGGGAGACCCAGTACTTC
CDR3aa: CASSLEGTSGGGETQYF

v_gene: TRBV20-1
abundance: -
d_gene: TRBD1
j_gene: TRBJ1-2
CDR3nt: TGCAGCTCTCCAACCGACAGGGGACGGGATGGCTACACCTTC
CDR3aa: CSSPTDRGRDGYTF

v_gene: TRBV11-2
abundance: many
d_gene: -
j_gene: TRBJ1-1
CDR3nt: TGTGCCAGCAGCTTAGATCTTTTCGGGGACGAGTCTGAAGCTTTCTTT
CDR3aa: CASSLDLFGDESEAFF

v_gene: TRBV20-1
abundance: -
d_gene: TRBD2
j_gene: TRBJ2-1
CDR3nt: TGCAGTGCTAGACTCGGGACTAGCGGGAGCGAGCAGTTCTTC
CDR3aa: CSARLGTSGSEQFF

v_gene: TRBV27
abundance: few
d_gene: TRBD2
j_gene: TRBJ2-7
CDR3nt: TGTGCCAGCAGTTTGACTAGCGGGATGTACGAGCAGTACTTC
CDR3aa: CASSLTSGMYEQYF

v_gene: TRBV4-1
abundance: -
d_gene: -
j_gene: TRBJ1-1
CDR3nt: TGCGCCAGCAGCCAACCGGGGAAGGGCACTGAAGCTTTCTTT
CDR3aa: CASSQPGKGTEAFF

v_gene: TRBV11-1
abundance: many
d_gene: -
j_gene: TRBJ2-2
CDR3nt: TGTGCCAGCAGTGAGAGGCCTAACACCGGGGAGCTGTTTTTT
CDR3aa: CASSERPNTGELFF

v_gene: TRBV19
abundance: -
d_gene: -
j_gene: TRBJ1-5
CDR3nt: TGTGCCAGTAGTATTGGCAGGGCCACTAGCAATCAGCCCCAGCATTTT
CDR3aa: CASSIGRATSNQPQHF

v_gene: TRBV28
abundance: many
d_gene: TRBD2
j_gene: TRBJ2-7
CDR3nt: TGTGCCAGCAGTCATTACAGTCTAGCGGGAGGTGCTAGGCGCGAGCAGTACTTC
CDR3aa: CASSHYSLAGGARREQYF